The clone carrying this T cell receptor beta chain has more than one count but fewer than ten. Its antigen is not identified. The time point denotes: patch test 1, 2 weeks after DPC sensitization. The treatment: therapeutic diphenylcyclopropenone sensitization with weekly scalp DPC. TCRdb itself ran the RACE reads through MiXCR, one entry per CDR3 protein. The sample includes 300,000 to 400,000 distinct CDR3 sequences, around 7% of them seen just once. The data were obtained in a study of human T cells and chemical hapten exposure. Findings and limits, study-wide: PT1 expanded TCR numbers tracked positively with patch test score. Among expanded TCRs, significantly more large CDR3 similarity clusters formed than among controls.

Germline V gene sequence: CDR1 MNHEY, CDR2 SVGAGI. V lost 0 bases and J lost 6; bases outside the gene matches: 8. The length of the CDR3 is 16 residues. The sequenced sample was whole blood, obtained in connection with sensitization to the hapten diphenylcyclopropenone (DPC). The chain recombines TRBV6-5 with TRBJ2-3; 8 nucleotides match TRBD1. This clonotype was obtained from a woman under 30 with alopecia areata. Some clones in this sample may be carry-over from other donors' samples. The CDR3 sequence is CASSYSTWTGYDTQYF. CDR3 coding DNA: TGTGCCAGCAGTTACTCCACCTGGACAGGGTACGATACGCAGTATTTT.